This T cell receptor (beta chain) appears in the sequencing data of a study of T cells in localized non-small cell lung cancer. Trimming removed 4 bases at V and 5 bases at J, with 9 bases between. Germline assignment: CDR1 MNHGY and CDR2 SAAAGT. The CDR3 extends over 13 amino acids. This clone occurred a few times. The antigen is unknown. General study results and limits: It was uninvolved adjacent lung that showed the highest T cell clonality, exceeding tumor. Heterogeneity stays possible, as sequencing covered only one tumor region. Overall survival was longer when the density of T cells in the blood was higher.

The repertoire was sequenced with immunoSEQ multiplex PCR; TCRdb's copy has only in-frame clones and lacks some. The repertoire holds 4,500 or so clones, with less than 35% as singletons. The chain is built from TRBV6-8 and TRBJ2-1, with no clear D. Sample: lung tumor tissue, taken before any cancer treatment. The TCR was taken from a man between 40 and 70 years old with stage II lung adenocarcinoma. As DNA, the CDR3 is TGTGCCAGCAGTTTCGTATCCAACAATGAGCAGTTCTTC. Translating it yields CASSFVSNNEQFF.